The clone carrying this T cell receptor beta chain was picked up one time. The sample is drawn from a study of blood T cell repertoires in COVID-19. The wider study: The United States, Italy and Spain provided the acute and convalescent COVID-19 samples.

In the authors' methods: Amplified reference gene primers provided the basis for estimating nucleated cell counts. The method was immunoSEQ multiplex PCR; TCRdb's version includes in-frame clones alone and lacks a portion of them. That table supplies the V and J calls and clone size; D and trimming were determined from the DNA. The table has about 250,000 clones, about 88% seen once; the top ten hold 6.6%. Self-reported history from a screening survey and questionnaire set each donor's cohort. Within 2 weeks before study entry, exposed participants met a COVID-19 case. The origin of this receptor is a woman between 45 and 60 years old who had been exposed to COVID-19. The specimen was PBMCs or T cells enriched from blood (not recorded which).

This CDR3 reads CASSVGTGYTDGYTF. The CDR3 region has the DNA TGTGCCAGCAGCGTGGGGACAGGATATACAGATGGCTACACCTTC. The genes are TRBV13 and TRBJ1-2; 8 bases are a match to TRBD1. V lost 5 bases, J lost 6 bases, and 11 bases stayed unmatched. Germline loops: CDR1 PRHDT, CDR2 FYEKMQ (reference sequence). The length of the CDR3 is 15 residues.